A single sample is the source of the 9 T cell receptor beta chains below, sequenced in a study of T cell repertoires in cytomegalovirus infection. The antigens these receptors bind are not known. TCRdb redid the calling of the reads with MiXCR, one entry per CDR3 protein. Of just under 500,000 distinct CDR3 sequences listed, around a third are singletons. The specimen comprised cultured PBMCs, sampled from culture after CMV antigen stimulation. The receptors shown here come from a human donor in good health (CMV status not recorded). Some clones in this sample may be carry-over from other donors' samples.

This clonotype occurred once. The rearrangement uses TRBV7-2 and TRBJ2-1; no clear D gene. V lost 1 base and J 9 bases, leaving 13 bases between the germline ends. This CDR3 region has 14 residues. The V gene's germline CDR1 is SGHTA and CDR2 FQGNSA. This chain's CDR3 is CASSLGGTPSEQFF. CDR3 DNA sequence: TGTGCCAGCAGCTTAGGTGGTACTCCTAGTGAGCAGTTCTTC.

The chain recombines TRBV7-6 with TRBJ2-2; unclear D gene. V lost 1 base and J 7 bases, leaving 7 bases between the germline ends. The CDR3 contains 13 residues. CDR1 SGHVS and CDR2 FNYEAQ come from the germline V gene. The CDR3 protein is CASSLGSNGELFF. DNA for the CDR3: TGTGCCAGCAGCTTAGGAAGCAACGGGGAGCTGTTTTTT.

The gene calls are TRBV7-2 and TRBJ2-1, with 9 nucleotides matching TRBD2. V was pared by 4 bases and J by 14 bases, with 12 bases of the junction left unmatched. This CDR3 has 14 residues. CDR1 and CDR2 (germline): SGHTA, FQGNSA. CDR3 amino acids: CASSSLASGIVEFF. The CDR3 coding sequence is TGTGCCAGCAGCTCCCTCGCTAGCGGGATCGTGGAGTTCTTC.

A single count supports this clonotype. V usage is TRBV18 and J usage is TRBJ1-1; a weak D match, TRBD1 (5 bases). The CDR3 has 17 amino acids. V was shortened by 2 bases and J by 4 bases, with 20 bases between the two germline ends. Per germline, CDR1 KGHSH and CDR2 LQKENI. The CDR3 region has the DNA TGTGCCAGCTCACCAATGAGCTGGGTGGGGGGGTCCACTGAAGCTTTCTTT. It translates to CASSPMSWVGGSTEAFF.

The CDR3 nucleotides read TGCGCCAGCAGCTTGGCCGGGGGGAGACACGGAGTTACGCAGTATTTT. Translating it yields CASSLAGGRHGVTQYF. J is TRBJ2-3 and V is TRBV5-1; TRBD2 matches 7 bases. The CDR3 consists of 16 residues. The germline CDR1 and CDR2 sequences are SGHRS and YFSETQ. Trimming removed 0 bases from V and 8 bases from J; junction bases left unmatched: 12.

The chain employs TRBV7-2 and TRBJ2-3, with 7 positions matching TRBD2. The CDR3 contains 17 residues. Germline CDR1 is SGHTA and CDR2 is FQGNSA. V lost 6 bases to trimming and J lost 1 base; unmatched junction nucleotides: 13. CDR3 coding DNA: TGTGCCAGCAGGTTGATGGGCGGGAGTGGGGGCACAGATACGCAGTATTTT. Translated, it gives CASRLMGGSGGTDTQYF.

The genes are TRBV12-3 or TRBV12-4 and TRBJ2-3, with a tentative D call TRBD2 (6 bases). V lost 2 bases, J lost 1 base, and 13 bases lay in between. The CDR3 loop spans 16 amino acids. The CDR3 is CASSLRLAEGTDTQYF. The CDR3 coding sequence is TGTGCCAGCAGTTTAAGATTAGCGGAAGGCACAGATACGCAGTATTTT.

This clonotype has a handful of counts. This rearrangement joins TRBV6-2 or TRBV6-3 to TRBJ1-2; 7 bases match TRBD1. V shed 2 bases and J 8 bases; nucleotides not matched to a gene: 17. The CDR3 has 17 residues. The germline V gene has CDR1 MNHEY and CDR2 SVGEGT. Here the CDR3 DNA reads TGTGCCAGCAGTTACGCAATTTCGGGGACAGCCAAGGGAGGCTACACCTTC. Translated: CASSYAISGTAKGGYTF.

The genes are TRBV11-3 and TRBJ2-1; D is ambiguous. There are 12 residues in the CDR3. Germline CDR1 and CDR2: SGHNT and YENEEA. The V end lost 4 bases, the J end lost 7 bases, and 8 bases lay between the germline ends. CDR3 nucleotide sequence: TGTGCCAGCAGCTACCTTAGGAATGAGCAGTTCTTC. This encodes CASSYLRNEQFF.